This TCR beta chain comes out of a study of early T cells in non-severe SARS-CoV-2 infection. The sample holds many counts of this clonotype. Using its own MiXCR run on the 5' RACE reads, TCRdb lists one record per CDR3 protein. Here the sample spans about 97,000 distinct CDR3 sequences, around 12% being singletons. The germline CDR1 and CDR2 sequences are MDHEN and SYDVKM. This CDR3 is built from 15 residues. With 2 bases clipped from V and 4 bases from J, the junction kept 4 bases outside the gene matches. Sequenced: whole blood. The sequence derives from an adult who was a healthcare worker with PCR-confirmed SARS-CoV-2 infection or an uninfected control (not recorded which). The rearrangement links TRBV28 to TRBJ2-5; the match to TRBD2 covers 10 bases. The CDR3: CASSLLAGVAETQYF. In nucleotides, the CDR3 is TGTGCCAGCAGTTTACTAGCGGGAGTCGCAGAGACCCAGTACTTC.